Sequencing of this T cell receptor beta chain was carried out in a study of T cell changes during pregnancy in multiple sclerosis. The data were produced by immunoSEQ multiplex PCR, yet TCRdb's version contains in-frame clones alone and is incomplete. Counted here are some 41,000 clones, 90% occurring once; the ten biggest clones make up roughly 10%. The receptor's source is a female donor with multiple sclerosis, enrolled in a pregnancy study. Sequencing used CD8+ T cells from peripheral blood mononuclear cells, obtained in the first trimester of pregnancy.

The chain's CDR3 is CASSATSGGGNEQFF. The CDR3 coding sequence is TGTGCCAGCAGTGCCACTAGCGGGGGGGGCAATGAGCAGTTCTTC. V is TRBV6-5 and J is TRBJ2-1, with 13 bases matching TRBD2. The ends lost 5 bases at V and 6 bases at J; junction bases unmatched: 4. This CDR3 has 15 amino acids. The germline gives CDR1 MNHEY, CDR2 SVGAGI.